A selection of T cell receptor beta chains follows, all from one sample in a study of blood T cell repertoires in COVID-19. The assay was immunoSEQ multiplex PCR, and TCRdb's table has in-frame clones only and misses some. Of approximately 400,000 clones listed, 80% to 85% are singletons. The sample comprised PBMCs or T cells enriched from blood (not recorded which). All receptors come from a woman aged 50 to 60 who had recovered from COVID-19. Each CDR3 is given with its conserved first and last residue. A D gene is named only where the DNA matches it firmly. The size of a clone is reported for some rows only, either as once, few or many, or as a class for expanded clones.

V,length,J,D,size,DNA,CDR3
TRBV20-1,13,TRBJ2-7,TRBD1,NA,TGCAGTGCTAGTGTGGACAGGGCTAACGAGCAGTACTTC,CSASVDRANEQYF
TRBV28,17,TRBJ2-3,TRBD1,NA,TGTGCCAGCAGTCCCCACGGACAGGGGATGGGCGCAGATACGCAGTATTTT,CASSPHGQGMGADTQYF
TRBV9,17,TRBJ1-2,NA,NA,TGTGCCAGCAGCGCAGCAGCTTTACAGACCCAGGGATATGGCTACACCTTC,CASSAAALQTQGYGYTF
TRBV19,15,TRBJ1-1,NA,once,TGTGCCAGTAGTATACAGGCCGGCGTGAACACTGAAGCTTTCTTT,CASSIQAGVNTEAFF
TRBV5-6,18,TRBJ2-1,TRBD2,many,TGTGCCAGCAGAAGGCTAGCGGGGACCTCAAGCTCCTACAATGAGCAGTTCTTC,CASRRLAGTSSSYNEQFF
TRBV11-2,14,TRBJ2-7,NA,once,TGTGCCAGCAGCTTAGTTGCGACTGCCTACGAGCAGTACTTC,CASSLVATAYEQYF
TRBV10-3,18,TRBJ1-2,TRBD1,NA,TGTGCCATCAGTGTCTTGGGGACAGGAGACAGAGCTAACTATGGCTACACCTTC,CAISVLGTGDRANYGYTF
TRBV7-6,16,TRBJ2-1,NA,once,TGTGCCAGCAGCTTAGAGGCTAGCGCGGTTCGGGATGAGCAGTTCTTC,CASSLEASAVRDEQFF
TRBV4-1,16,TRBJ2-3,TRBD2,few,TGCGCCAGCAGCACCGAGGCTAGCGGGAGTTGGGATACGCAGTATTTT,CASSTEASGSWDTQYF
TRBV30,14,TRBJ2-2,NA,NA,TGTGCCTGGAAGGGGGTTCTGGCCACCGGGGAGCTGTTTTTT,CAWKGVLATGELFF
TRBV9,12,TRBJ2-1,TRBD2,NA,TGTGCCAGCAGCGTCGGGACTAGCATTCAGTTCTTC,CASSVGTSIQFF
TRBV28,17,TRBJ2-7,TRBD1,NA,TGTGCCAGCAGTTTACTGTACCGGGGACAGGGACACGGTGAGCAGTACTTC,CASSLLYRGQGHGEQYF
TRBV5-1,16,TRBJ1-1,NA,NA,TGCGCCAGCAGCTTGTACGTGGGGCAGGCGAACACTGAAGCTTTCTTT,CASSLYVGQANTEAFF
TRBV9,16,TRBJ2-3,TRBD2,once,TGTGCCAGCAGCGTTGGTAGCGGGGGGCGCACAGATACGCAGTATTTT,CASSVGSGGRTDTQYF
TRBV2,12,TRBJ1-1,NA,NA,TGTGCCAGCAGTGTGTTGTCCGCTGAAGCTTTCTTT,CASSVLSAEAFF
TRBV7-6,15,TRBJ2-1,NA,NA,TGTGCCAGCAGCTTAGCCAGTAGTCTGGGAGGTGAGCAGTTCTTC,CASSLASSLGGEQFF
TRBV5-1,15,TRBJ2-1,NA,NA,TGCGCCAGCAGCTGGCAGGGGAGTCAAAACGATGAGCAGTTCTTC,CASSWQGSQNDEQFF
TRBV3-1/TRBV3-2,13,TRBJ2-7,NA,NA,TGTGCCAGCAGCCCCGTGACCCCAGGGGAGCAGTACTTC,CASSPVTPGEQYF
TRBV28,12,TRBJ2-7,NA,NA,TGTGCCAGCATGCGGAATACCTACGAGCAGTACTTC,CASMRNTYEQYF
TRBV5-4,14,TRBJ2-7,NA,NA,TGTGCCAGCAGCTCCGGGACTTTTACCTACGAGCAGTACTTC,CASSSGTFTYEQYF
TRBV19,17,TRBJ1-2,TRBD1,once,TGTGCCAGTAGTAAAGGCAGAAAACAGGGGACTAACTATGGCTACACCTTC,CASSKGRKQGTNYGYTF
TRBV7-2,15,TRBJ1-1,TRBD1,once,TGTGCCAGCAGCGCCAGGGGGCCTACGAACACTGAAGCTTTCTTT,CASSARGPTNTEAFF
TRBV7-2,13,TRBJ1-2,NA,NA,TGTGCCAGCAGCTCACTCGGACAGAAGGGCTACACCTTC,CASSSLGQKGYTF
TRBV4-1,14,TRBJ1-2,TRBD1,NA,TGCGCCAGCAGCCAAGTAGGGGACAGGGGCCTTACTACCTTC,CASSQVGDRGLTTF
TRBV5-1,17,TRBJ2-2,TRBD2,NA,TGCGCCAGCAGCTCGGGTAGCGGGGGGGCCGGAACCGGGGAGCTGTTTTTT,CASSSGSGGAGTGELFF
TRBV7-8,15,TRBJ2-5,TRBD2,NA,TGTGCCAGCAGCTCCTTAGCGGGGGGAAAAGAGACCCAGTACTTC,CASSSLAGGKETQYF
TRBV5-4,17,TRBJ2-1,NA,NA,TGTGCCAGCAGCTTGACGGCAGCGGTTAGCCCGGTGAATGAGCAGTTCTTC,CASSLTAAVSPVNEQFF
TRBV16,14,TRBJ1-5,NA,few,TGTGCCAGCAGCGGGGGCGCCGGCAATCAGCCCCAGCATTTT,CASSGGAGNQPQHF
TRBV30,14,TRBJ1-4,NA,NA,TGTGCCTGGAGCCGAGGGGCAGGGACAGAAAAACTGTTTTTT,CAWSRGAGTEKLFF
TRBV19,16,TRBJ2-2,TRBD1,NA,TGTGCCAGTATACGCTCGGGACAGGGGATAACCGGGGAGCTGTTTTTT,CASIRSGQGITGELFF
TRBV7-9,12,TRBJ2-3,NA,NA,TGTGCCAGCAGCTTAAATGGCTCCCCGCAGTATTTT,CASSLNGSPQYF
TRBV6-2/TRBV6-3,15,TRBJ1-6,TRBD1,NA,TGTGCCAGCAGTGAGGACAGGCGGGTAGCTTCACCCCTCCACTTT,CASSEDRRVASPLHF
TRBV27,22,TRBJ1-1,TRBD1,few,TGTGCCAGCAGTTTATTCTTCGGGGATTCGGCTGGGATAAAACAGGGGGGAGTGGAAGCTTTCTTT,CASSLFFGDSAGIKQGGVEAFF